The rows below give T cell receptor beta chains drawn from one sample of a study of T cells in Graves' hyperthyroidism and ophthalmopathy. TCRdb analysed the multiplex PCR reads with MiXCR anew, one entry per CDR3 protein. The sample comprises approximately 380,000 distinct CDR3 sequences, approximately 17% of which are singletons, and 35% to 45% rests with the top ten. Sequencing was carried out using blood. These receptor sequences come from a man aged 18 to 35 with Graves' ophthalmopathy. Each CDR3 is given with its conserved first and last residue. The D gene is left open where the match is weak. Clone size is given for some rows only: seen once, a few or many times, or a class if the clone is expanded.

size,D,J,length,V,DNA,CDR3
few,-,TRBJ2-4,14,TRBV7-9,TGTGCCAGCAGCCCAGACTTCCGGGAAAACATTCAGTACTTC,CASSPDFRENIQYF
many,-,TRBJ1-1,14,TRBV12-3/TRBV12-4,TGTGCCAGCAGTTTGTACAGGTCGAACACTGAAGCTTTCTTT,CASSLYRSNTEAFF
few,-,TRBJ2-1,12,TRBV7-3,TGTGCCAGCAGCGCGAATAACAATGAGCAGTTCTTC,CASSANNNEQFF
many,TRBD1,TRBJ1-2,12,TRBV11-2,TGTGCCAGCAGCGTGACAGGGGGAGGCTACACCTTC,CASSVTGGGYTF
few,-,TRBJ2-5,14,TRBV19,TGTGCCAGTAGTATCAACCCCTACAGTGAGACCCAGTACTTC,CASSINPYSETQYF
few,TRBD2,TRBJ2-2,16,TRBV7-9,TGTGCCAGCAGCCCTAGCGGGGGCACGGGAACCGGGGAGCTGTTTTTT,CASSPSGGTGTGELFF
-,TRBD1,TRBJ2-2,16,TRBV11-3,TGTGCCAGCAGCTTTGAGGGGACAGGGTTTCCCGGGGAGCTGTTTTTT,CASSFEGTGFPGELFF
once,-,TRBJ2-6,17,TRBV7-3,TGTGCCAGCAGCTTAAATCCCCCTAGAGCTGGGGCCAACGTCCTGACTTTC,CASSLNPPRAGANVLTF
-,-,TRBJ1-4,15,TRBV4-1,TGCGCCAGCAGCCAACCCGGGACGGAAAATGAAAAACTGTTTTTT,CASSQPGTENEKLFF
few,-,TRBJ2-5,13,TRBV7-2,TGTGCCAGCAGCCCGAGGACTAAAGAGACCCAGTACTTC,CASSPRTKETQYF
many,TRBD2,TRBJ2-1,14,TRBV20-1,TGCAGTGCTAGTCCTGGCGGGGGGGCCTATGAGCAGTTCTTC,CSASPGGGAYEQFF
-,-,TRBJ1-4,13,TRBV2,TGTGCCAGCAGGTGGGGTCTTAATGAAAAACTGTTTTTT,CASRWGLNEKLFF
few,TRBD1,TRBJ2-3,14,TRBV10-2,TGCGCCAGCAGTGTGGGACAGGGCACAGATACGCAGTATTTT,CASSVGQGTDTQYF
-,-,TRBJ2-7,15,TRBV4-1,TGCGCCAGCAGCCAAGAATCGACGCAATCCTACGAGCAGTACTTC,CASSQESTQSYEQYF
-,-,TRBJ2-2,15,TRBV28,TGTGCCAGCACCTCGTGGGGGACCTTCACCGGGGAGCTGTTTTTT,CASTSWGTFTGELFF
many,-,TRBJ1-2,12,TRBV12-3/TRBV12-4,TGTGCCAGCAGCATATCCCGAAATGGCTACACCTTC,CASSISRNGYTF
few,-,TRBJ1-5,14,TRBV9,TGTGCCAGCAGCGCGAGGGGGGGCGGGCAGCCCCAGCATTTT,CASSARGGGQPQHF
many,-,TRBJ1-1,15,TRBV6-1,TGTGCCAGCAGCCCCATTGGTCCAGAAAGCTCTGAAGCTTTCTTT,CASSPIGPESSEAFF
many,-,TRBJ2-7,13,TRBV5-5,TGTGCCAGCAGCTTCCCTGGCTCCTACGAGCAGTACTTC,CASSFPGSYEQYF
many,TRBD1,TRBJ2-7,14,TRBV12-3/TRBV12-4,TGTGCCAGCAGTATTCGACAGGGCACGAGGGAGCAGTACTTC,CASSIRQGTREQYF
-,TRBD1,TRBJ1-6,18,TRBV6-1,TGTGCCAGCAGTGAGGTGGGACAGGGGAGCTCCTATAATTCACCCCTCCACTTT,CASSEVGQGSSYNSPLHF
many,-,TRBJ1-6,16,TRBV12-3/TRBV12-4,TGTGCCAGCAGTGTGGTCGGGGGCAGGGCGGGGTCACCCCTCCACTTT,CASSVVGGRAGSPLHF
few,-,TRBJ2-1,16,TRBV4-1,TGCGCCAGCAGCCAAGATATCGCTATTGGTTACAATGAGCAGTTCTTC,CASSQDIAIGYNEQFF
many,TRBD1,TRBJ1-2,15,TRBV28,TGTGCCAGCAGCAGATCCCCACAGGGGGCGCTTGGCTACACCTTC,CASSRSPQGALGYTF